This entry lists 32 T cell receptor beta chains sequenced from one sample in a study of T cells in localized non-small cell lung cancer. Produced via immunoSEQ multiplex PCR; TCRdb's table is partial and in-frame only. The sample lists more than 15,000 clones; 91% were seen once. The source material was peripheral blood, sampled before any cancer treatment. The receptors shown here come from a woman between 40 and 69 years old with stage I lung adenocarcinoma.

V is TRBV18 and J is TRBJ2-1, with TRBD1 identical over 9 bases. The V segment lost 4 bases and the J segment 5 bases; nucleotides outside the gene matches: 3. Germline CDR1 is KGHSH and CDR2 is LQKENI. This CDR3 has 14 amino acids. The CDR3 DNA sequence: TGTGCCAGCTCACGGGACAGGGAAGACAATGAGCAGTTCTTC. Translated: CASSRDREDNEQFF.

The V and J genes are TRBV5-1 and TRBJ2-2; D is possibly TRBD1 (6 bases). With 5 bases removed from V and 1 base from J, the gap between germline ends came to 9 bases. This CDR3 comprises 14 residues. Germline CDR1 and CDR2: SGHRS and YFSETQ. CDR3 residues: CASRPQGNTGELFF. In nucleotides, the CDR3 is TGCGCCAGCAGACCACAGGGGAACACCGGGGAGCTGTTTTTT.

The chain couples TRBV6-5 to TRBJ2-1; D is unclear. Trimming cost V 3 bases and J 10 bases, with 7 bases left between them. The germline V gene has CDR1 MNHEY and CDR2 SVGAGI. This CDR3 comprises 11 residues. CDR3 residues: CASSYDYEQFF. CDR3 sequence (DNA): TGTGCCAGCAGTTATGATTACGAGCAGTTCTTC.

CDR3 region: CASSLMPTPYEQYF. CDR3 in DNA: TGTGCCAGCAGCTTGATGCCGACACCTTACGAGCAGTACTTC. V usage is TRBV5-5 and J usage is TRBJ2-7; D uncertain. The germline V gene has CDR1 SGHKS and CDR2 YYEKEE (reference sequence). V lost 1 base and J lost 4, with 12 bases in between. The CDR3 runs 14 residues.

The chain is built from TRBV6-6 and TRBJ1-1; D is perhaps TRBD1 (5 bases). The CDR3 contains 15 residues. The germline V gene has CDR1 MNHNY and CDR2 SVGAGI (reference sequence). Trimming removed 7 bases from V and 5 bases from J, with 20 bases in between. The CDR3 here is CASIKGSQRETEAFF. The DNA of the CDR3 is TGTGCCAGCATTAAGGGGTCACAGAGAGAAACTGAAGCTTTCTTT.

The V call is TRBV28, the J call TRBJ2-7; 9 bases line up with TRBD2. The CDR3 contains 17 residues. The V gene's germline CDR1 is MDHEN and CDR2 SYDVKM. J was trimmed by 1 base and V by 0 bases; bases with no gene match: 7. CDR3 DNA sequence: TGTGCCAGCAGTTTATGGGGAGCGGGAGGCGCTTCCTACGAGCAGTACTTC. This codes for CASSLWGAGGASYEQYF.

This clone was counted a single time. This chain joins TRBV28 and TRBJ2-2; no firm D call. The CDR3 has 13 residues. CDR1 is MDHEN, CDR2 SYDVKM, per germline. The V and J ends lost 6 bases and 1 base respectively, with 6 bases between them. CDR3 residues: CASSPMNTGELFF. For the CDR3, the DNA is TGTGCCAGCAGCCCCATGAACACCGGGGAGCTGTTTTTT. The full variable domain, in which reference TRBV28 and TRBJ2-2 provide the parts outside the CDR3, is DVKVTQSSRYLVKRTGEKVFLECVQDMDHENMFWYRQDPGLGLRLIYFSYDVKMKEKGDIPEGYSVSREKKERFSLILESASTNQTSMYLCASSPMNTGELFFGEGSRLTVL.

This rearrangement joins TRBV9 to TRBJ2-1, with D possibly TRBD2 on 5 matching bases. The CDR3 consists of 14 residues. The germline gives CDR1 SGDLS, CDR2 YYNGEE. V lost 2 bases, J lost 4 bases, and 10 bases lay in between. CDR3 DNA sequence: TGTGCCAGCAGCGTGTTGGACTCATACAATGAGCAGTTCTTC. This codes for CASSVLDSYNEQFF.

The V and J genes are TRBV19 and TRBJ2-3; D is unclear. Trimming removed 3 bases at V and 4 bases at J, with 8 bases between. Looked up from germline, CDR1 is LNHDA and CDR2 is SQIVND (reference sequence). This CDR3 has 13 residues. CDR3 sequence: CASSIGLADTQYF. The CDR3 DNA reads TGTGCCAGTAGTATCGGGCTAGCAGATACGCAGTATTTT.

A few counts support this clone. The chain has TRBV9 and TRBJ1-1; TRBD1 might be the D (5 bases). The CDR3 covers 13 residues. Trimming removed 0 bases from V and 7 bases from J, with 10 bases in between. Germline V gene sequence: CDR1 SGDLS, CDR2 YYNGEE. The CDR3 DNA sequence: TGTGCCAGCAGCGTAGGGGGACGGGGTGAAGCTTTCTTT. Its protein product is CASSVGGRGEAFF.

V is TRBV7-2 and J is TRBJ1-2; weak D call: TRBD1 (5 bases). The CDR3 is 15 residues long. Germline CDR1 SGHTA, CDR2 FQGNSA. Trimming took off 1 base at V and 4 bases at J, with 13 bases between the two ends. Written as DNA, the CDR3 is TGTGCCAGCAGCTTAGTTCCGGTGGGGGGCTATGGCTACACCTTC. Protein: CASSLVPVGGYGYTF.

The V gene is TRBV18, the J gene TRBJ2-5, with TRBD2 matching 11 bases. Germline-derived CDR1 and CDR2 are KGHSH and LQKENI. Trimming took 3 bases from V and 5 from J; bases not matched to a gene: 11. CDR3 length: 17 amino acids. The CDR3 spells CASSPNLAGGLMETQYF. CDR3 nucleotide sequence: TGTGCCAGCTCACCGAACCTAGCGGGGGGCTTAATGGAGACCCAGTACTTC.

This sequence joins TRBV11-2 and TRBJ2-4; D unresolved. Looked up from germline, CDR1 is SGHAT and CDR2 is FQNNGV. The CDR3 has 12 residues. V lost 3 bases, J lost 1 base, and 1 base lay in between. CDR3 protein: CASSFAKNIQYF. The CDR3 DNA sequence: TGTGCCAGCAGCTTCGCCAAAAACATTCAGTACTTC.

The chain uses TRBV29-1 and TRBJ2-7, with 7 bases identical to TRBD2. Germline V lookup: CDR1 SQVTM, CDR2 ANQGSEA. V gave up 4 bases and J gave up 7 bases; unmatched junction bases: 13. This CDR3 has 14 residues. CDR3 nucleotide sequence: TGCAGCGTTGGGTCTAGCGGAGGTTTGGGGGAGCAGTACTTC. Translated: CSVGSSGGLGEQYF.

This chain uses TRBV15 with TRBJ2-2; 8 bases fit TRBD1. CDR3 length: 15 amino acids. CDR1 and CDR2 (germline): LNHNV, YYDKDF (reference sequence). V shed 2 bases and J 3 bases; nucleotides not matched to a gene: 2. This CDR3 is CATSRQGADTGELFF. The CDR3 DNA sequence: TGTGCCACCAGCAGACAGGGGGCAGACACCGGGGAGCTGTTTTTT.

V is TRBV5-1 and J is TRBJ1-3, with D possibly being TRBD1 (5 bases). In germline, CDR1 is SGHRS, CDR2 YFSETQ. CDR3 length: 14 residues. Trimming took off 7 bases at V and 4 bases at J, with 15 bases between the two ends. The CDR3 sequence is CASHWGTAGNTIYF. The CDR3 coding sequence is TGCGCCAGCCATTGGGGCACGGCAGGAAACACCATATATTTT.

This chain joins TRBV30 and TRBJ1-6, with D unclear. V lost 3 bases and J 5 bases, leaving 20 bases between the germline ends. This CDR3 region has 17 residues. Germline assignment: CDR1 GTSNPN and CDR2 SVGIG (reference sequence). This CDR3 is CAWRGALLFDDNSPLHF. DNA of the CDR3: TGTGCCTGGAGAGGAGCCTTACTTTTTGACGATAATTCACCCCTCCACTTT.

This clone showed up just once. The V gene is TRBV10-3, the J gene TRBJ1-1; 7 bases line up with TRBD1. This CDR3 is 15 amino acids long. Trimming cost V 4 bases and J 4 bases; bases outside gene matches: 9. The V gene's germline CDR1 is ENHRY and CDR2 SYGVKD. The CDR3 region has the DNA TGTGCCATCAGTGTCTCCAGACAGGGAGGCACTGAAGCTTTCTTT. It yields the protein CAISVSRQGGTEAFF.

The chain recombines TRBV14 with TRBJ2-7, with a weak D call TRBD2 (7 bases). This CDR3 spans 16 amino acids. Germline CDR1 is SGHDN and CDR2 is FVKESK. Deletions cut 6 bases from V and 0 bases from J, with 18 bases between. The DNA for the CDR3 is TGTGCCAGCAGTCTTCGAGGGGGGGCTCCCTCCTACGAGCAGTACTTC. As protein: CASSLRGGAPSYEQYF.

This chain joins TRBV14 and TRBJ2-7; D call uncertain. Germline lookup yields CDR1 SGHDN and CDR2 FVKESK. The length of the CDR3 is 13 residues. The V end was cut by 1 base, the J end by 4 bases, with 8 bases between. This CDR3 reads CASSQGPTYEQYF. CDR3 DNA: TGTGCCAGCAGCCAAGGTCCGACTTACGAGCAGTACTTC.

The table lists this clone with a few counts. The CDR3 nucleotides are TGTGCCAGTAGTCCTAGGACTAGCGGGCAAGAGACCCAGTACTTC. Translating gives CASSPRTSGQETQYF. The chain combines TRBV19 with TRBJ2-5, with 11 bases lining up with TRBD2. V lost 5 bases to trimming and J lost 2 bases; unmatched junction nucleotides: 4. The CDR3 spans 15 residues. Germline V gene lookup returns CDR1 LNHDA and CDR2 SQIVND (reference sequence).

The gene calls are TRBV6-1 and TRBJ2-3; tentatively, D is TRBD2 (6 bases). Germline assignment: CDR1 MNHNS and CDR2 SASEGT. The CDR3 runs to 15 residues. V was trimmed by 5 bases and J by 2 bases, leaving 14 bases between them. This CDR3 reads CASSLLANPTDTQYF. The CDR3 nucleotides read TGTGCCAGCAGTCTCCTAGCGAATCCCACAGATACGCAGTATTTT.

This clone was detected once. This chain connects TRBV4-1 to TRBJ1-1; D unclear. This CDR3 is 15 amino acids long. Germline CDR1 is MGHRA and CDR2 is YSYEKL. Trimming stripped 1 base from V and 1 base from J, with 10 bases between. The CDR3 protein is CASSQAPATNTEAFF. The CDR3, as DNA: TGCGCCAGCAGCCAAGCCCCAGCCACGAACACTGAAGCTTTCTTT.

V and J are TRBV10-3 and TRBJ1-5; the D is unclear. This CDR3 contains 14 residues. The V gene's germline CDR1 is ENHRY and CDR2 SYGVKD. V lost 3 bases to trimming and J lost 0 bases, with 6 bases between them. The DNA for the CDR3 is TGTGCCATCAGTGAAGACCCTAGCAATCAGCCCCAGCATTTT. Translation gives CAISEDPSNQPQHF.

This clone was seen once. The chain links TRBV28 to TRBJ2-5; no clear D. Germline V gene lookup returns CDR1 MDHEN and CDR2 SYDVKM. The CDR3 length is 13 residues. Between the trimmed V and J ends, which lost 2 bases and 3 bases, there was a span of 7 bases. CDR3 DNA: TGTGCCAGCAGTTTAACGGCCGAAGAGACCCAGTACTTC. Translating gives CASSLTAEETQYF.

The V and J genes are TRBV7-9 and TRBJ2-7; D is undetermined. The CDR3 contains 14 residues. Looked up from germline, CDR1 is SEHNR and CDR2 is FQNEAQ (reference sequence). The V end was cut by 2 bases, the J end by 1 base, with 9 bases between. CDR3 sequence (DNA): TGTGCCAGCAGCTTAATAGATGGGTCCTACGAGCAGTACTTC. Its protein is CASSLIDGSYEQYF.

This clone was observed a single time. Different DNA sequences within this sample yield the same CDR3. The chain recombines TRBV7-3 with TRBJ1-1; no reliable D call. Germline CDR1 reads SGHTA; CDR2 reads FQGTGA. CDR3 length: 13 residues. The V end lost 6 bases, the J end lost 0 bases, and 8 bases lay between the germline ends. CDR3 loop: CASSPTVNTEAFF. CDR3 DNA: TGTGCCAGCAGTCCGACCGTGAACACTGAAGCTTTCTTT.

The chain carries TRBV7-3 and TRBJ1-3; D perhaps matches TRBD1 (5 bases). The ends were cut back, 5 bases at V and 6 bases at J, with 17 bases in the middle. CDR3 size: 15 residues. Per germline, CDR1 SGHTA and CDR2 FQGTGA. The CDR3 DNA follows: TGTGCCAGCAGCCGAGCCGGGGCCGGTGCAAACACCATATATTTT. Translating it yields CASSRAGAGANTIYF.

J is TRBJ2-7 and V is TRBV11-1; D remains ambiguous. CDR3 length equals 15 residues. Germline loops: CDR1 SGHAT, CDR2 FQDESV (reference sequence). With 2 bases removed from V and 0 bases from J, the gap between germline ends came to 11 bases. CDR3 bases: TGTGCCAGCAGCTTATTTGGTTACTCCTCCTACGAGCAGTACTTC. As protein: CASSLFGYSSYEQYF.

This clone was detected only once. V gene TRBV7-9 combines with J gene TRBJ1-1, with 8 bases fitting TRBD1. CDR3 length: 13 residues. The J segment lost 3 bases and the V segment lost 6 bases, leaving 3 bases of the junction unmatched. Germline V gene data show CDR1 as SEHNR and CDR2 as FQNEAQ (reference sequence). The CDR3 sequence is CASSIQGDTEAFF. CDR3 bases: TGTGCCAGCAGTATACAGGGGGACACTGAAGCTTTCTTT.

This clone was seen a few times. In nucleotides, the CDR3 is TGTGCCAGCAGCCTACCAGGGAGGACCACTGAAGCTTTCTTT. Translated, it gives CASSLPGRTTEAFF. The chain joins TRBV7-2 to TRBJ1-1; a possible D gene is TRBD1 (5 bases). The CDR3 runs to 14 residues. CDR1 is SGHTA and CDR2 is FQGNSA in the germline V gene. V lost 5 bases, J lost 4 bases, and 14 bases lay in between.

CDR3 DNA sequence: TGCGCCAGCAGGATGGGGGTAGCATCAACGTCCACAGATACGCAGTATTTT. It encodes CASRMGVASTSTDTQYF. The chain employs TRBV5-1 and TRBJ2-3; D assignment may be TRBD1 or TRBD2 (5 bases each). The CDR3 has 17 amino acids. CDR1 is SGHRS and CDR2 is YFSETQ in the germline V gene. Trimming removed 5 bases from V and 2 bases from J, with 21 bases in between.